This TCR beta chain was found in a study of shared clonotypes between healthy human individuals. Background on the study: Those who served as donors were a couple of women and three men between the ages of 18 and 49.

Worth noting for this clone: What it binds is not known.

General study findings and limits: The expectation was that sequencing depth would affect clonotype sharing among donors. Some clonotypes were shared by all four sorted-subset donors, while others were not shared. The non-shared ones had lower generation probabilities than the shared ones.

The CDR3 has 16 amino acids. The V segment lost 4 bases and the J segment 1 base; nucleotides outside the gene matches: 5. Germline V gene data show CDR1 as KGHSH and CDR2 as LQKENI. Sequencing was performed with immunoSEQ multiplex PCR; in TCRdb, only in-frame clones are kept and a portion is missing. The table has some 300,000 clones, about 70% seen once. This receptor was identified in a man under 40 in good health. The chain uses TRBV18 and TRBJ1-2, with 11 bases fitting TRBD1. The specimen was memory CD4+ T cells sorted from blood. Subset meaning: CD45RA-negative fraction. The CDR3 nucleotides are TGTGCCAGCTCACGGGACAGGGGGTCGAGTAACTATGGCTACACCTTC. Translating it yields CASSRDRGSSNYGYTF.